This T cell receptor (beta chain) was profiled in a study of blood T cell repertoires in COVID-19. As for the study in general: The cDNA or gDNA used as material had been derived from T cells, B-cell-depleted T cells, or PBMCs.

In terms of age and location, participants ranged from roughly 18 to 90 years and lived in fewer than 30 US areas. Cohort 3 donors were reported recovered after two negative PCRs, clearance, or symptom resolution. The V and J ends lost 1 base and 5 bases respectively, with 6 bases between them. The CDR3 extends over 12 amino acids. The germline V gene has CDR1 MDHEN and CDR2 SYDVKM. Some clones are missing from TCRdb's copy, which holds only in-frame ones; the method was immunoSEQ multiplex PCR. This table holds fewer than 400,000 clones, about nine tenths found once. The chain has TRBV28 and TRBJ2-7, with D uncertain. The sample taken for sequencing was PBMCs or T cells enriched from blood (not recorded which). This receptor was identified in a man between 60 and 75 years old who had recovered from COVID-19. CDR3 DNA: TGTGCCAGCAGTTTATTGGAGCACGAGCAGTACTTC. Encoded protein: CASSLLEHEQYF.